This TCR beta chain was observed in a study of T cells in Graves' hyperthyroidism and ophthalmopathy. Whole-study findings and limits: Most expanded thyroid clonotypes above 0.001 recurred in blood.

CDR3 length equals 15 residues. Trimming took off 2 bases at V and 3 bases at J, with 13 bases between the two ends. From germline, CDR1 is SGHTA and CDR2 FQGNSA. What was amplified from RNA transcripts were TCR beta CDR3 regions. First-round RT-PCR of the TCR CDR3 relied on the HTBI primer set. TCRdb fed the multiplex PCR reads into MiXCR, producing one record per CDR3 protein. The sample contains approximately 510,000 distinct CDR3 sequences, about a fifth of which appear only once. In this sample, this clonotype turned up many times. The antigen is unknown. Uncontrolled infections, other autoimmune diseases, pregnancy or lactation led to exclusion of patients. Clinicians diagnosed patients from clinical symptoms, serum thyroxine and TRAb, thyroid ultrasound and orbital computed tomography. Each 10 ml fresh peripheral blood draw supplied the PBMCs.

What was sequenced was blood. The gene calls are TRBV7-2 and TRBJ1-1; no reliable D call. The TCR comes from a man aged 18-30 years with Graves' hyperthyroidism. For the CDR3, the DNA is TGTGCCAGCAGCTTAAGTATGTCGCGAGACACTGAAGCTTTCTTT. Encoded protein: CASSLSMSRDTEAFF.